Reported below is one TCR beta chain. This clone's antigen is unknown. No base quality information exists; no much larger clone differs at one position. Using the deep immunoSEQ assay, TCR CDR3 regions were amplified from genomic DNA by multiplex PCR. Extracted genomic DNA from each cell subset was spread evenly across all wells of several immunoSEQ 96-well plates, with each plate serving as a replicate. For unsorted PBMC, roughly 330 ng genomic DNA, equal to 32,000 or so T cell genomes, was loaded into each replicate PCR. Ten immunoSEQ deep assay plates were used to sequence the unsorted PBMC genomic DNA. Purified libraries were quantified with a Qubit 3.0 fluorometer, sized on a Bioanalyzer 2100, and re-quantified with the KAPA Library Quantification kit. Each immunoSEQ 96-well plate was sequenced on its own single-read 150-cycle Illumina NextSeq 550 flow cell. Per the original workflow: Because the immunoSEQ output held only junctional sequences and lacked quality scores, the filtering could not match the filtering applied to full-length reads. Sequences were annotated with PyIR, a Python wrapper for IgBLAST v1.9, and V/J genes and CDR3 were assigned using IMGT germline references. Any read was removed if the V/J assignment was weak (E-value above 1e-6), the CDR3 was missing, or the read contained stop codons, out-of-frame junctions, or ambiguous translated residues. A V3J clonotype was defined by an identical inferred V gene, J gene, and CDR3 amino acid sequence. To compute the percentage overlap between repertoires, the number of shared unique clonotypes was divided by the size of the smaller repertoire. Three approaches were used to assess repertoire richness: RTK rarefaction, the Chao1 estimator, and Recon v2.1 estimates of unobserved clonotypes. In TCRdb, the immuneACCESS table is reduced to in-frame sequences with V and J assigned. These tables do not hold every clone; where another copy was compared, an unresolved V gene accounts for under half, and the others remain unexplained. V, J and clone size reflect that table, while D and trimming were determined from the DNA. Counted in this sample were hundreds of thousands of clones; more than 75% of them appeared once. Less than 15% of the sample is held by the ten biggest clonotypes.

The donors were healthy, HIV-negative adults with no recently reported acute infections or vaccinations. All donors were Caucasian adults living in Nashville, Tennessee, USA. For unsorted samples, about 90 million PBMCs were counted, and genomic DNA was extracted using the QIAamp DNA Blood Mini kit. Blood was collected by leukapheresis, and PBMCs were isolated by Ficoll-Histopaque density gradient centrifugation and then cryopreserved in liquid nitrogen vapor phase. From the cysteine up to the phenylalanine, the CDR3 has a length of 14 residues. Only CDR3 DNA is held: 42 bases, read in frame from base 1. CDR1 SGHTS and CDR2 YDEGEE are derived from the germline V gene. V is pared back by 0 bases and J by 2 bases, with 6 bases lying between the germline termini. This sample is part of a study of shared clonotypes between healthy human individuals (dated by TCRdb to about 2020). Study-wide context: The cohort included three men and two women between 18 and 49 years of age. To estimate repertoire size and how much clonotype sharing occurs between individuals, the study deeply sequenced the blood TCR repertoires of roughly 5 healthy adults. Different laboratories and diverse techniques were used to prepare libraries and sequence TCR repertoires, to increase sequencing depth and limit assay-specific biases. Between about 0.8 and 8.9 billion PBMCs per donor were obtained by leukapheresis.

General study outcomes and caveats: Sampling was restricted to blood, and TCR repertoires in tissues likely differ from the TCR repertoires found in blood. Based on pairwise subsampling, the degree of clonotype sharing among donors was expected to be affected by sequencing depth. Because the study included a small number of donors, the genetic and exposure-history diversity represented was limited.

The clonotype originates from a woman aged 40 to 49 in good health. Some clones in this sample may be carry-over from other donors' samples. The sequenced sample consisted of PBMCs. The chain was built from TRBV5-8 and TRBJ1-3; too little of a D gene remains to name it. The DNA reads as follows: TGTGCCAGCAGCTTGGGGTTAACTGGAAACACCATATATTTT. Its amino acids are CASSLGLTGNTIYF.